Below, 9 T cell receptor beta chains from the same sample are listed, as sequenced in a study of CD8 T cells in Susac syndrome (dated by TCRdb to between 2017 and 2020). Libraries were prepared through the immunoSEQ multiplex PCR assay. RNA was extracted using the RNeasy kit, and roughly 0.5 to 1 microgram was reverse transcribed with random hexamers. The raw public reads went through TCRdb reprocessing: fastp at Q25, MiXCR clone calling, in-frame beta chains kept. Identical CDR3 proteins give one entry, which carries the most common genes and DNA. The sample table contains roughly 130,000 distinct CDR3 sequences; only one count was recorded for 90% to 95% of them. Of the sample, more than 0.095% falls within the top ten clones. The sequenced sample was CD4+ T cells from PBMCs. The receptors here all came from a human donor in good health.

CDR3: CASSRGLARNEQFF. CDR3 bases: TGTGCCAGCAGCCGAGGACTAGCGAGGAATGAGCAGTTCTTC. The chain uses TRBV9 and TRBJ2-1, with 9 bases matching TRBD2. This CDR3 comprises 14 residues. V was clipped by 4 bases and J by 7 bases; unmatched bases: 6. The germline V gene has CDR1 SGDLS and CDR2 YYNGEE.

CDR3 bases: TGTGCCAGCAGTGAAGGGACTAGCGGCCGCACAGATACGCAGTATTTT. It specifies CASSEGTSGRTDTQYF. The rearrangement uses TRBV25-1 and TRBJ2-3; TRBD2 matches at 11 bases. The CDR3 is 16 amino acids. The germline gives CDR1 MGHDK, CDR2 SYGVNS. V shed 2 bases, J shed 1 base, and the junction held 2 bases outside the gene matches.

The V gene is TRBV7-9, the J gene TRBJ2-2, with D tentatively TRBD2 (5 bases). CDR1 is SEHNR and CDR2 is FQNEAQ in the germline V gene (reference sequence). Trimming stripped 5 bases from V and 4 bases from J, with 14 bases between. The CDR3 extends over 15 amino acids. The CDR3 DNA reads as TGTGCCAGCAGCCCTGTCCGTGCGGGCACCGGGGAGCTGTTTTTT. Amino acid sequence: CASSPVRAGTGELFF.

V usage is TRBV18 and J usage is TRBJ2-1; TRBD1 matches at 12 bases. Trimming took 2 bases from V and 10 from J; bases not matched to a gene: 6. CDR1 and CDR2 from the germline V gene are KGHSH and LQKENI. CDR3 length: 15 residues. CDR3 in DNA: TGTGCCAGCTCACCAGGGGGACAGGGGGCCTACGAGCAGTTCTTC. This translates into CASSPGGQGAYEQFF.

The chain joins TRBV29-1 to TRBJ1-2, with TRBD1 matching 8 bases. CDR1 and CDR2 from the germline V gene are SQVTM and ANQGSEA. The trim removed 6 bases at V and 4 bases at J, leaving 7 bases unmatched. CDR3 length: 13 amino acids. The CDR3 here is CSVDGQGGYGYTF. The CDR3 nucleotides are TGCAGCGTAGACGGACAGGGTGGCTATGGCTACACCTTC.

The CDR3 region is CASRGTGFGHEQYF. The CDR3 DNA is TGTGCCAGCAGAGGGACTGGGTTTGGGCACGAGCAGTACTTC. The V and J genes are TRBV6-6 and TRBJ2-7, with a possible D match to TRBD2 (6 bases). Trimming took off 6 bases at V and 5 bases at J, with 17 bases between the two ends. The CDR3 consists of 14 residues. From germline, CDR1 is MNHNY and CDR2 SVGAGI (reference sequence).

In nucleotides, the CDR3 is TGTGCCAGCAGTTTGAGGATCCGAGAGGATACGCAGTATTTT. Encoded protein: CASSLRIREDTQYF. This sequence joins TRBV12-3 or TRBV12-4 and TRBJ2-3; no definite D call. CDR3 size: 14 residues. Trimming left V 3 bases short and J 6 bases short, with 13 bases between.

CDR3 in DNA: TGCAGTGCTAGTAAGGGGACTAGCGATGAGCAGTTCTTC. Translation: CSASKGTSDEQFF. The rearrangement uses TRBV20-1 and TRBJ2-1, with TRBD2 matching 10 bases. This CDR3 has 13 residues. Germline assignment: CDR1 DFQATT and CDR2 SNEGSKA (reference sequence). Losses at the gene ends were 3 bases for V and 8 bases for J; bases not matched to a gene: 4.

The chain links TRBV19 to TRBJ2-7; D might be TRBD1 or TRBD2, each matching 6 bases. Germline V gives CDR1 LNHDA, CDR2 SQIVND (reference sequence). Trimming took 11 bases from V and 1 from J, leaving 15 bases between them. This CDR3 region has 13 residues. In nucleotides, the CDR3 is TGTGCCTCCGGGGGCAAGTTATCCTACGAGCAGTACTTC. Amino acids: CASGGKLSYEQYF. Supplemented by reference TRBV19 and TRBJ2-7, the full variable domain reads DGGITQSPKYLFRKEGQNVTLSCEQNLNHDAMYWYRQDPGQGLRLIYYSQIVNDFQKGDIAEGYSVSREKKESFPLTVTSAQKNPTAFYLCASGGKLSYEQYFGPGTRLTVT.